These 32 T cell receptor beta chains share one sample of origin, sequenced in a study of shared clonotypes between healthy human individuals. Sequenced by immunoSEQ multiplex PCR; TCRdb stores in-frame clones only, minus some. The data show 400,000 to 600,000 clones, with roughly 79% seen just once and around 13% held by the top ten. The sample was PBMCs. All receptors derive from a woman aged 40 to 55 in good health. Some clones in this sample may be carry-over from other donors' samples.

The chain combines TRBV10-3 with TRBJ1-2, with 7 bases lining up with TRBD1. V gave up 4 bases and J gave up 5 bases; unmatched junction bases: 7. The CDR3 spans 14 residues. CDR1 and CDR2 (germline): ENHRY, SYGVKD. The CDR3 spells CAISGVGQLYGYTF. CDR3 nucleotides: TGTGCCATCAGTGGGGTGGGACAGTTATATGGCTACACCTTC.

This chain connects TRBV5-1 to TRBJ2-1, with D hard to call. Trimming cost V 0 bases and J 0 bases, with 7 bases left between them. There are 15 residues in the CDR3. Germline V lookup: CDR1 SGHRS, CDR2 YFSETQ. CDR3 sequence: CASSLGLSSYNEQFF. The CDR3 DNA sequence: TGCGCCAGCAGCTTGGGGCTGAGCTCCTACAATGAGCAGTTCTTC.

The chain uses TRBV7-3 and TRBJ2-1, with 10 nucleotides matching TRBD1. V was pared by 4 bases and J by 6 bases, with 0 bases of the junction left unmatched. CDR3 length: 13 amino acids. Per germline, CDR1 SGHTA and CDR2 FQGTGA. The CDR3 spells CASSWTGGNEQFF. The CDR3 bases are TGTGCCAGCAGCTGGACAGGGGGCAATGAGCAGTTCTTC.

J is TRBJ1-4 and V is TRBV6-1, with D maybe TRBD1 (6 bases). Germline CDR1 and CDR2: MNHNS and SASEGT. The V and J ends lost 8 bases and 5 bases respectively, with 15 bases between them. The CDR3 extends over 14 amino acids. The CDR3 bases are TGTGCCAGCGCCCAGGGACACCCGAATGAAAAACTGTTTTTT. It codes for CASAQGHPNEKLFF.

A remark on this clone: This sample includes further DNA sequences coding for the same CDR3. The CDR3 sequence: CSATLVDTQYF. The CDR3 nucleotides are TGCAGCGCGACTCTCGTGGATACGCAGTATTTT. The V gene is TRBV20-1, the J gene TRBJ2-3; D unresolved. CDR3 length: 11 residues. Germline CDR1 is DFQATT and CDR2 is SNEGSKA (reference sequence).

This clone was recorded only once. The chain uses TRBV28 and TRBJ1-3, with D unresolved. V was shortened by 1 base and J by 4 bases, with 5 bases between the two germline ends. Germline V gene data show CDR1 as MDHEN and CDR2 as SYDVKM. CDR3 size: 13 residues. CDR3 nucleotides: TGTGCCAGCAGTTTATTCCGGGGAAACACCATATATTTT. Translated, it gives CASSLFRGNTIYF.

The chain employs TRBV19 and TRBJ2-1; TRBD2 might be the D (6 bases). Germline CDR1 is LNHDA and CDR2 is SQIVND (reference sequence). The V and J ends lost 4 bases and 2 bases respectively, with 15 bases between them. This CDR3 contains 16 residues. DNA of the CDR3: TGTGCCAGTAGTACGGGACTCTTAGCCCCCTACAATGAGCAGTTCTTC. Translation gives CASSTGLLAPYNEQFF.

This clone was observed a single time. A far larger clone is just one base off, so this is likely a read error. This chain uses TRBV2 with TRBJ2-7, with 11 nucleotides matching TRBD2. This CDR3 spans 15 amino acids. Germline values: CDR1 SNHLY, CDR2 FYNNEI. The chain's CDR3 is CATPGASGRSCEQYF. CDR3 in DNA: TGTGCCACACCCGGGGCTAGCGGGAGGTCCTGCGAGCAGTACTTC.

DNA for the CDR3: TGCGCCAGCAGCCACGTGGGATCAGGGTTGCCCGGGGAGCTGTTTTTT. This translates into CASSHVGSGLPGELFF. The V and J genes are TRBV4-1 and TRBJ2-2; weak D call: TRBD1 (5 bases). Trimming left V 3 bases short and J 6 bases short, with 17 bases between. Per the germline V gene, CDR1 is MGHRA and CDR2 is YSYEKL. This CDR3 is built from 16 residues.

The gene calls are TRBV6-4 and TRBJ2-7; D is perhaps TRBD2 (6 bases). CDR3 length equals 19 residues. Trimming pared 0 bases from V and 0 bases from J, leaving 21 bases between. Germline CDR1 MRHNA, CDR2 SNTAGT. The CDR3 spells CASSDSRDLSADPSYEQYF. In nucleotides, the CDR3 is TGTGCCAGCAGTGACTCGCGGGACCTCTCGGCGGATCCCTCCTACGAGCAGTACTTC.

The V call is TRBV5-1, the J call TRBJ1-6; TRBD1 aligns across 10 bases. In germline, CDR1 is SGHRS, CDR2 YFSETQ. This CDR3 is 15 amino acids long. V gave up 4 bases and J gave up 7 bases; unmatched junction bases: 5. The CDR3 protein is CASSRQDRGNSPLHF. The CDR3 nucleotides are TGCGCCAGCAGCAGACAGGACAGGGGGAATTCACCCCTCCACTTT.

This clone turned up a few times. The CDR3 sequence is CASSLVHRVTGELFF. CDR3 sequence (DNA): TGTGCCAGCAGCTTAGTCCACAGGGTGACCGGGGAGCTGTTTTTT. The chain couples TRBV11-2 to TRBJ2-2, with D tentatively TRBD1 (6 bases). CDR1 is SGHAT and CDR2 is FQNNGV in the germline V gene. The V and J ends lost 1 base and 5 bases respectively, with 11 bases between them. The length of the CDR3 is 15 residues.

This chain uses TRBV5-4 with TRBJ2-7; 9 nucleotides agree with TRBD2. Trimming at V came to 2 bases and at J to 4 bases, leaving 7 bases not matched to a gene. Germline values: CDR1 SGHNT, CDR2 YYREEE (reference sequence). This CDR3 contains 15 residues. The DNA for the CDR3 is TGTGCCAGCAGCTTAGGGCTAGCGGGAAAGTACGAGCAGTACTTC. Translated: CASSLGLAGKYEQYF.

A word on this clone: A read error may produce the germline difference seen at one junction end. The CDR3 DNA follows: TGTGCCAGCTCACAATCACGACAGGGAAGCAGTCAGCCCCAGCATTTT. This sequence encodes CASSQSRQGSSQPQHF. The gene calls are TRBV18 and TRBJ1-5; 7 nucleotides align to TRBD1. The CDR3 is 16 residues long. Germline CDR1 is KGHSH and CDR2 is LQKENI.

The chain couples TRBV28 to TRBJ2-7; D unresolved. V was clipped by 6 bases and J by 4 bases, with 10 bases between them. The CDR3 loop spans 12 amino acids. CDR1 and CDR2 (germline): MDHEN, SYDVKM. DNA for the CDR3: TGTGCCAGCAGCGTAGCTTTATACGAGCAGTACTTC. Translation: CASSVALYEQYF.

V gene TRBV30 combines with J gene TRBJ2-7, with D hard to call. CDR1 GTSNPN and CDR2 SVGIG come from the germline V gene (reference sequence). The CDR3 loop spans 13 amino acids. V gave up 1 base and J gave up 4 bases, with 11 bases separating them. The CDR3 bases are TGTGCCTGGAGTGCTAGACTGGGGTACGAGCAGTACTTC. Translated: CAWSARLGYEQYF.

V gene TRBV25-1 combines with J gene TRBJ1-6; D is unclear. Trimming removed 0 bases at V and 9 bases at J, with 12 bases between. This CDR3 is 15 amino acids long. Germline V gene sequence: CDR1 MGHDK, CDR2 SYGVNS. The CDR3 coding sequence is TGTGCCAGCAGTGAATATGGACTTACGGGTTCACCCCTCCACTTT. It is translated as CASSEYGLTGSPLHF.

A single count supports this clone. The chain joins TRBV10-1 to TRBJ2-1, with 7 bases that match TRBD2. With V trimmed by 2 bases and J by 5 bases, 3 bases remained unmatched. In germline, CDR1 is WNHNN, CDR2 SYGVQD (reference sequence). CDR3 length equals 14 residues. The CDR3 coding sequence is TGCGCCAGCAGTGAGACTAGCGATCACAATGAGCAGTTCTTC. Translated: CASSETSDHNEQFF.

This clone occurred a few times. The chain recombines TRBV5-4 with TRBJ1-2; maybe TRBD1 (6 bases). The germline gives CDR1 SGHNT, CDR2 YYREEE (reference sequence). V was pared by 3 bases and J by 7 bases, with 13 bases between. This CDR3 has 13 residues. The CDR3 coding sequence is TGTGCCAGCAGCTCAACAGGGAAGCGTGGCTACACCTTC. As protein: CASSSTGKRGYTF.

This clone was seen only a few times. This chain uses TRBV30 with TRBJ2-2, with 9 positions matching TRBD1. Trimming at V came to 8 bases and at J to 6 bases, leaving 13 bases not matched to a gene. Germline V gives CDR1 GTSNPN, CDR2 SVGIG (reference sequence). The CDR3 totals 15 residues. In nucleotides, the CDR3 is TGTGCCCTCGGGACAGGGAGGGGGGGGGCCGGGGAGCTGTTTTTT. This translates into CALGTGRGGAGELFF.

The chain uses TRBV13 and TRBJ2-7; D is ambiguous. Germline CDR1 reads PRHDT; CDR2 reads FYEKMQ (reference sequence). This CDR3 has 11 residues. Trimming left V 3 bases short and J 3 bases short, with 3 bases between. CDR3 loop: CASSFSYEQYF. DNA of the CDR3: TGTGCCAGCAGCTTTAGCTACGAGCAGTACTTC.

The chain has TRBV10-3 and TRBJ2-1, with TRBD2 matching over 15 bases. Per the germline V gene, CDR1 is ENHRY and CDR2 is SYGVKD. After removal of 6 bases from V and 12 bases from J, the junction contained 3 bases not matched to a gene. There are 13 residues in the CDR3. The CDR3 sequence is CAIRGLAGGGQFF. As DNA, the CDR3 is TGTGCCATCAGGGGACTAGCGGGAGGCGGGCAGTTCTTC.

The chain uses TRBV4-1 and TRBJ1-5; D call uncertain. The CDR3 is made up of 16 amino acids. Germline CDR1 is MGHRA and CDR2 is YSYEKL. Trimming shortened V by 1 base and J by 0 bases, and 10 bases separated the two germline ends. The chain's CDR3 is CASSQGAGYSNQPQHF. CDR3 DNA: TGCGCCAGCAGCCAAGGCGCGGGGTATAGCAATCAGCCCCAGCATTTT.

V is TRBV2 and J is TRBJ1-2, with 8 bases aligning to TRBD1. Germline CDR1 SNHLY, CDR2 FYNNEI. The CDR3 runs to 13 residues. The V gene end was trimmed by 10 bases and the J gene end by 3 bases; junction bases not matched to a gene: 7. CDR3 protein: CATQTGAHYGYTF. CDR3 DNA: TGTGCCACCCAGACAGGGGCCCACTATGGCTACACCTTC.

The chain couples TRBV2 to TRBJ2-7; TRBD1 aligns across 10 bases. CDR3 length: 15 amino acids. J gave up 9 bases and V 8 bases, and 16 bases lay outside the gene matches. Germline V CDR1 and CDR2: SNHLY, FYNNEI. CDR3 DNA sequence: TGTGCCAGCCTTCGTAGACAGGGGGCCCTCCTAGGGCAGTACTTC. It yields the protein CASLRRQGALLGQYF. The entire variable domain, with the rest obtained from reference TRBV2 and TRBJ2-7, is as follows: EPEVTQTPSHQVTQMGQEVILRCVPISNHLYFYWYRQILGQKVEFLVSFYNNEISEKSEIFDDQFSVERPDGSNFTLKIRSTKLEDSAMYFCASLRRQGALLGQYFGPGTRLTVT.

This clone showed up many times. This chain joins TRBV20-1 and TRBJ2-1, with TRBD1 as a possible D gene (6 bases). The CDR3 is 11 residues long. V dropped 6 bases and J dropped 13 bases, with 16 bases sitting between them. Germline values: CDR1 DFQATT, CDR2 SNEGSKA (reference sequence). CDR3 amino acids: CSAQEGVHQFF. The CDR3 nucleotides are TGCAGTGCCCAAGAGGGGGTACACCAGTTCTTC.

V usage is TRBV6-5 and J usage is TRBJ1-5; D is possibly TRBD1 (5 bases). V shed 2 bases and J shed 4 bases, with 9 bases lying between them. This CDR3 comprises 14 residues. CDR1 is MNHEY and CDR2 is SVGAGI in the germline V gene. The CDR3 nucleotides are TGTGCCAGCAGTTACGGGGGACCGAATCAGCCCCAGCATTTT. This translates into CASSYGGPNQPQHF.

The V call is TRBV4-3, the J call TRBJ1-2, with TRBD1 as a possible D gene (5 bases). The germline V gene has CDR1 LGHNA and CDR2 YSLEER. V was pared by 6 bases and J by 4 bases, with 18 bases between. The CDR3 loop spans 15 amino acids. CDR3 DNA: TGCGCCAGCAGTACCCGGGGGGGGTCAGGCTATGGCTACACCTTC. Translation: CASSTRGGSGYGYTF.

DNA of the CDR3: TGTGCCAGCAGTGTCACTAGCGACTACAATGAGCAGTTCTTC. Residues: CASSVTSDYNEQFF. The gene calls are TRBV27 and TRBJ2-1, with TRBD2 matching 7 bases. The CDR3 length is 14 residues. The germline gives CDR1 MNHEY, CDR2 SMNVEV (reference sequence). The V gene end was trimmed by 5 bases and the J gene end by 3 bases; junction bases not matched to a gene: 4.

This clone was recorded once. Different DNA sequences within this sample yield the same CDR3. The chain links TRBV28 to TRBJ2-2; D is uncertain. From germline, CDR1 is MDHEN and CDR2 SYDVKM. V gave up 5 bases and J gave up 4 bases, with 5 bases separating them. The CDR3 length is 12 residues. The CDR3 here is CASSTPTGELFF. CDR3 DNA: TGTGCCAGCAGTACCCCCACCGGGGAGCTGTTTTTT.

A few counts support this clone. The chain joins TRBV19 to TRBJ1-2; D may be TRBD1 (6 bases). V was trimmed by 10 bases and J by 5 bases, leaving 8 bases between them. The CDR3 is 10 residues long. CDR1 and CDR2 (germline): LNHDA, SQIVND (reference sequence). The CDR3 nucleotides are TGTGCCAAAGGGGGGTATGGCTACACCTTC. Its protein is CAKGGYGYTF.

This clone was counted once. The rearrangement joins TRBV7-7 to TRBJ2-2; 11 nucleotides line up with TRBD1. Per germline, CDR1 SSHAT and CDR2 FNYEAQ (reference sequence). This CDR3 is 16 amino acids long. Unmatched junction bases numbered 7, after V lost 5 bases and J lost 5 bases. CDR3 region: CASSERGTGGTGELFF. CDR3 nucleotide sequence: TGTGCCAGCAGCGAACGAGGGACAGGGGGAACCGGGGAGCTGTTTTTT.